These 13 T cell receptor beta chains were sequenced from one sample in a study of blood T cell repertoires in COVID-19. The protocol was immunoSEQ multiplex PCR, while the TCRdb copy is restricted to in-frame clones and leaves out a portion. The repertoire holds about 140,000 clones, with around 83% as singletons. Specimen: peripheral blood. Every receptor here comes from a woman aged 60-70 years with acute or convalescent COVID-19.

The chain recombines TRBV7-8 with TRBJ1-1, with TRBD1 matching 7 bases. V lost 6 bases and J lost 4; bases outside the gene matches: 8. The CDR3 totals 14 residues. CDR1 and CDR2 (germline): SGHVS, FQNEAQ. The CDR3 sequence: CASRRRTGATEAFF. CDR3 in DNA: TGTGCCAGCAGGCGACGTACAGGGGCCACTGAAGCTTTCTTT.

The J gene is TRBJ1-2, the V gene TRBV6-5; TRBD1 aligns across 9 bases. V lost 6 bases, J lost 4 bases, and 6 bases stayed unmatched. CDR3 size: 14 residues. The germline gives CDR1 MNHEY, CDR2 SVGAGI. CDR3: CASRGQGGVYGYTF. CDR3 in DNA: TGTGCCAGCAGGGGACAGGGCGGCGTCTATGGCTACACCTTC.

The V call is TRBV6-5, the J call TRBJ1-2, with D unclear. V lost 6 bases, J lost 1 base, and 9 bases lay in between. The CDR3 extends over 13 amino acids. The germline V gene has CDR1 MNHEY and CDR2 SVGAGI. The CDR3 reads CASSPGDNYGYTF. CDR3 sequence (DNA): TGTGCCAGCAGCCCCGGGGATAACTATGGCTACACCTTC.

The rearrangement links TRBV30 to TRBJ2-7, with TRBD2 matching 9 bases. The V segment lost 0 bases and the J segment 3 bases; nucleotides outside the gene matches: 9. The length of the CDR3 is 16 residues. Looked up from germline, CDR1 is GTSNPN and CDR2 is SVGIG (reference sequence). The CDR3 DNA sequence: TGTGCCTGGAGTGTACTCCGGAGCGGGGGGCTCTACGAGCAGTACTTC. Its translation: CAWSVLRSGGLYEQYF.

The V gene is TRBV27, the J gene TRBJ2-2; a possible D gene is TRBD1 (5 bases). The CDR3 runs to 15 residues. Trimming shortened V by 5 bases and J by 5 bases, and 15 bases separated the two germline ends. The germline V gene encodes CDR1 MNHEY and CDR2 SMNVEV (reference sequence). The chain's CDR3 is CASSLLPQGTGELFF. The CDR3 DNA follows: TGTGCCAGCAGTCTCCTCCCCCAGGGAACCGGGGAGCTGTTTTTT.

A single count supports this clone. V usage is TRBV28 and J usage is TRBJ2-3; D uncertain. Germline V CDR1 and CDR2: MDHEN, SYDVKM. Trimming removed 2 bases at V and 7 bases at J, with 7 bases between. CDR3 length: 12 residues. CDR3: CASSLARYTQYF. The CDR3 DNA is TGTGCCAGCAGTTTAGCGAGGTATACGCAGTATTTT.

For this clone: A read error may produce the germline difference seen at one junction end. The chain uses TRBV2 and TRBJ1-2; no clear D. The CDR3 runs 13 residues. Germline CDR1 SNHLY, CDR2 FYNNEI. The CDR3 DNA reads as TGTGCCAGCAGTGGGAGGACCGGAAATGGCGACACCTTC. The encoded protein is CASSGRTGNGDTF.

The chain uses TRBV2 and TRBJ2-4; 11 nucleotides match TRBD1. This CDR3 has 17 amino acids. Germline CDR1 is SNHLY and CDR2 is FYNNEI. The V and J ends lost 8 bases and 1 base, in that order; junction bases with no gene match: 10. The CDR3 protein is CASGVPGQGAAKNIQYF. For the CDR3, the DNA is TGTGCCAGCGGAGTCCCTGGACAGGGGGCTGCCAAAAACATTCAGTACTTC.

The J gene is TRBJ2-3, the V gene TRBV6-5; D is ambiguous. Per germline, CDR1 MNHEY and CDR2 SVGAGI. The CDR3 has 12 amino acids. V was cut by 5 bases and J by 6 bases, with 9 bases left in between. This CDR3 reads CASSNTRDTQYF. The CDR3 DNA reads TGTGCCAGCAGTAACACCAGGGATACGCAGTATTTT.

The V gene is TRBV6-5, the J gene TRBJ1-2, with 12 bases identical to TRBD1. The V gene end was trimmed by 1 base and the J gene end by 6 bases; junction bases not matched to a gene: 6. This CDR3 contains 16 residues. Germline assignment: CDR1 MNHEY and CDR2 SVGAGI. In DNA form, the CDR3 reads TGTGCCAGCAGTTACTTCGGGGGACAGGGGGCCGATGGCTACACCTTC. This translates into CASSYFGGQGADGYTF.

The chain has TRBV10-3 and TRBJ1-2; TRBD1 aligns across 12 bases. With 10 bases clipped from V and 4 bases from J, the junction kept 7 bases outside the gene matches. The CDR3 totals 14 residues. CDR1 and CDR2 (germline): ENHRY, SYGVKD. The CDR3 bases are TGTGCCACCCGGGACAGGGGGCCAGGCTATGGCTACACCTTC. Amino acids: CATRDRGPGYGYTF.

This chain joins TRBV5-1 and TRBJ2-7; D may be TRBD2 (8 bases). V lost 4 bases and J lost 3, with 17 bases in between. This CDR3 contains 15 residues. In germline, CDR1 is SGHRS, CDR2 YFSETQ. This chain's CDR3 is CASSTGQAGGYEQYF. The CDR3 nucleotides are TGCGCCAGCAGCACCGGACAGGCGGGGGGCTACGAGCAGTACTTC.

This chain uses TRBV5-6 with TRBJ2-3; 9 bases map to TRBD2. The J segment lost 2 bases and the V segment lost 3 bases, leaving 7 bases of the junction unmatched. Per germline, CDR1 SGHDT and CDR2 YYEEEE. The CDR3 has 16 amino acids. The CDR3 loop reads CASSYRAGGNTDTQYF. The CDR3 DNA reads TGTGCCAGCAGCTACCGAGCGGGGGGCAACACAGATACGCAGTATTTT.